This T cell receptor beta chain derives from a study of blood T cell repertoires in COVID-19. Study overall: The cDNA or gDNA used as material had been derived from T cells, B-cell-depleted T cells, or PBMCs.

Original methodology: Amplification of reference gene primers provided the estimated nucleated cell counts. The table came from immunoSEQ multiplex PCR; TCRdb's copy has only in-frame clones and leaves some out. V, J and clone size were drawn from that table, and D and trimming were deduced from the DNA. This sample yields about 280,000 clones, of which approximately 80% are seen a single time; about 5% belongs to the top ten. Membership in each cohort depended on participant-reported clinical history. The V gene's germline CDR1 is ENHRY and CDR2 SYGVKD. This CDR3 contains 15 residues. With 6 bases removed from V and 0 bases from J, the gap between germline ends came to 15 bases.

The chain links TRBV10-3 to TRBJ2-7; D may be TRBD1 (6 bases). The sequencing sample was made of PBMCs or T cells enriched from blood (not recorded which). This receptor was identified in a man in his forties or fifties who had been exposed to COVID-19. In DNA form, the CDR3 reads TGTGCCATCAGGTCCTTCAGGGGCCCCTCCTACGAGCAGTACTTC. Translation gives CAIRSFRGPSYEQYF.